These T cell receptor beta chains were read from a single sample in a study of blood T cell repertoires in COVID-19. The protocol was immunoSEQ multiplex PCR, while the TCRdb copy is restricted to in-frame clones and leaves out a portion. This table has over 110,000 clones, 65% to 80% appearing once. Material: peripheral blood. The source of these receptors is a man aged 55 to 70 with acute or convalescent COVID-19. CDR3s leave out the opening cysteine and the closing phenylalanine or tryptophan.

j_call v_call cdr3_length cdr3_aa
TRBJ1-5 TRBV18 13 ASSPPTGDGQPQH
TRBJ1-5 TRBV29-1 11 SVGENSNQPQH
TRBJ1-2 TRBV4-2 14 ASSQEWRQGNYGYT
TRBJ1-3 TRBV10-3 14 AISEPGGTGGNTIY
TRBJ1-6 TRBV11-2 12 ASSLEQINSPLH
TRBJ1-2 TRBV10-3 11 AITEGGTYGYT
TRBJ1-1 TRBV5-4 11 ASSLPMNTEAF
TRBJ2-1 TRBV10-3 13 AIRDRGLTYNEQF
TRBJ2-6 TRBV2 16 ASSPRTSGGSGANVLT
TRBJ2-3 TRBV28 13 ASSFGLVSTDTQY
TRBJ2-1 TRBV12-3/TRBV12-4 11 ANRLAGANEQF
TRBJ2-1 TRBV28 12 ASKVTGVSNEQF
TRBJ2-7 TRBV19 13 ASRDSDRGHREQY
TRBJ1-6 TRBV19 13 ASRDSSGRNSPLH
TRBJ2-1 TRBV5-1 14 ASSPTAGGGYNEQF
TRBJ2-2 TRBV6-5 13 ASSDGQGSAGELF
TRBJ2-1 TRBV5-1 10 ASSLARNEQF
TRBJ2-3 TRBV24-1 12 ATQGGGILDTQY
TRBJ1-4 TRBV15 13 ATSGGRFTNEKLF
TRBJ1-2 TRBV27 11 ASSMGTGYGYT
TRBJ1-6 TRBV28 11 ATPGGGDSPLH
TRBJ2-2 TRBV7-2 13 ASSSVRARGGELF
TRBJ2-7 TRBV19 12 ASSPIAGASEQY
TRBJ2-5 TRBV6-2/TRBV6-3 11 ASSIWRQETQY
TRBJ1-5 TRBV7-9 12 ASSQGTGNQPQH
TRBJ1-6 TRBV6-6 11 ATRGRVDSPLH
TRBJ2-7 TRBV27 11 ASRRDQKGEQY
TRBJ2-1 TRBV29-1 10 SGGTGYNEQF
TRBJ1-6 TRBV6-5 13 ASSSTGGVRSPLH
TRBJ1-2 TRBV19 12 ASSDGQGDRGYT
TRBJ1-1 TRBV25-1 12 ASSAGASNTEAF
TRBJ2-5 TRBV15 13 ATSSHQSGGETQY
TRBJ1-4 TRBV6-1 13 ASSESQGVNEKLF
TRBJ1-2 TRBV24-1 13 ATSDWGQSFYGYT
TRBJ2-4 TRBV6-2/TRBV6-3 16 ASSYVREPLLAKNIQY